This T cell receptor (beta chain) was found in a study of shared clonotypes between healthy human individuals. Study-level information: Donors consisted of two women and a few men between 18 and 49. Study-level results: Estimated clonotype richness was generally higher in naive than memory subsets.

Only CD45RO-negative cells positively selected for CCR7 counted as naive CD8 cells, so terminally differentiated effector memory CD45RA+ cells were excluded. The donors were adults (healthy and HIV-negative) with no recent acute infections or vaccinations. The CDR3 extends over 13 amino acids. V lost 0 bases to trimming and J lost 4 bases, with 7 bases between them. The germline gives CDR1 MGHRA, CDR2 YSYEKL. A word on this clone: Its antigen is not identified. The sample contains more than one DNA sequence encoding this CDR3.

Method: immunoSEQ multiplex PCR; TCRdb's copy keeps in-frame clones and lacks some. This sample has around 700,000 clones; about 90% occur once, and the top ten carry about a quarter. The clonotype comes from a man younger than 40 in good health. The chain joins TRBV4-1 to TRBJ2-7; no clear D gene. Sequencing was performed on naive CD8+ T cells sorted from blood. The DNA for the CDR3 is TGCGCCAGCAGCCAAGATTTCCCGTACGAGCAGTACTTC. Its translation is CASSQDFPYEQYF.